The clone carrying this TCR beta chain appeared once. Its antigen is unidentified. This sample was taken from a study of cytomegalovirus exposure and HLA in healthy donors. General study results and limits: Roughly uniform depth of sequencing across donors was assumed in presence/absence analyses.

V lost 0 bases to trimming and J lost 6 bases, with 9 bases between them. Germline V gene lookup returns CDR1 SGDLS and CDR2 YYNGEE. The CDR3 spans 14 residues. Primers: 60 Vbeta forward and 13 Jbeta reverse. Generated by immunoSEQ multiplex PCR, the TCRdb table keeps only in-frame clones and is missing some. The profile covers over 150,000 clones, with approximately 77% appearing a single time and less than 9% taken by the ten largest. The sequenced sample was PBMCs. The sequence derives from a male donor in good health and CMV-seropositive. This chain joins TRBV9 and TRBJ2-2, with TRBD1 as a possible D gene (5 bases). The CDR3 sequence: CASSVDSRAGELFF. The CDR3 nucleotides are TGTGCCAGCAGCGTAGATTCCAGGGCCGGGGAGCTGTTTTTT.